This entry describes one TCR beta chain. The junction departs from the called germline gene at one end, perhaps through a read error. These data come from a study of tumor and adjacent non-tumor tissue in lung cancer. Study-level background: Millions of productive TCRbeta reads were obtained per sample on average.

No cell sorting was done before RNA was extracted from the tissue. Donors were chemotherapy-naive, newly diagnosed lung cancer surgical patients in China, August–late 2014. TCRbeta libraries were built with three rounds of nested PCR, modified from ARM-PCR. TCRdb recomputed calls from the multiplex PCR reads with MiXCR, one row per CDR3 protein. In the table there are approximately 120,000 distinct CDR3 sequences, 66% of which are singletons. This CDR3 has 14 amino acids. Germline V gene data show CDR1 as SGHDT and CDR2 as YYEEEE. The source is a young man with non-small cell lung cancer. The sample comprised lung tumor tissue. The chain combines TRBV5-6 with TRBJ2-3, with a tentative D call TRBD1 (5 bases). For the CDR3, the DNA is TGTGCCAGCATCTTGGGGCAAAACCCAAATACGCATTATTTT. Encoded protein: CASILGQNPNTHYF.